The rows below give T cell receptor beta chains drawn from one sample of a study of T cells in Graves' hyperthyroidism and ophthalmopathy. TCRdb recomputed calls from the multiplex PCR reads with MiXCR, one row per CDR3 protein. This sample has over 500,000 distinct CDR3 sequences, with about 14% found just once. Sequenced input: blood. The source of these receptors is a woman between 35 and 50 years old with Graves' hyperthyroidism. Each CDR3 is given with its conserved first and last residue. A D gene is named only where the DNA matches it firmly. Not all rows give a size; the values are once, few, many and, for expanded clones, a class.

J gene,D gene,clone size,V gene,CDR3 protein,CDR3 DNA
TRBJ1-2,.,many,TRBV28,CASSLEMGGETF,TGTGCCAGCAGTTTAGAGATGGGGGGAGAAACCTTC
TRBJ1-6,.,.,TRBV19,CATGTRGNSPLHF,TGTGCCACCGGAACGCGGGGTAATTCACCCCTCCACTTT
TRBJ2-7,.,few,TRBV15,CATSRDFGVGNEQYF,TGTGCCACCAGCAGAGATTTCGGGGTAGGGAACGAGCAGTACTTC
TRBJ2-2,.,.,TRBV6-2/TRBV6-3,CASSYSRSSGELFF,TGTGCCAGCAGTTACTCGAGGTCAAGCGGGGAGCTGTTTTTT
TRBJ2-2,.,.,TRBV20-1,CSAPLGGRSTGELFF,TGCAGTGCCCCTCTCGGGGGGCGTTCCACCGGGGAGCTGTTTTTT
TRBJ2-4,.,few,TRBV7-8,CASSLFEGQSRTEVLAKNIQYF,TGTGCCAGCAGCTTATTTGAGGGGCAATCGAGGACAGAAGTGTTAGCCAAAAACATTCAGTACTTC
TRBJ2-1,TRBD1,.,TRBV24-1,CATSDPGGRYNEQFF,TGTGCCACCAGTGACCCAGGGGGTAGGTACAATGAGCAGTTCTTC
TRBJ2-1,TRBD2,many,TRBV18,CASSPLAGGDNEQFF,TGTGCCAGCTCACCGCTAGCGGGAGGGGACAATGAGCAGTTCTTC
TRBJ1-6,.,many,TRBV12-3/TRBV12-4,CASSLGRPPLHF,TGTGCCAGCAGTTTAGGGCGTCCACCCCTCCACTTT
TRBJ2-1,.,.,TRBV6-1,CASKKEDEQFF,TGTGCCAGCAAGAAGGAGGATGAGCAGTTCTTC
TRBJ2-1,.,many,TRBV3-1,CASSQAGEQFF,TGTGCCAGCAGCCAAGCCGGGGAGCAGTTCTTC
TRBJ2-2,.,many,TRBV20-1,CSARQGYPNTGELFF,TGCAGTGCCAGGCAGGGATACCCGAACACCGGGGAGCTGTTTTTT
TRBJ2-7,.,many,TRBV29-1,CSSRDTLYEQYF,TGCAGCAGCCGGGACACCCTCTACGAGCAGTACTTC
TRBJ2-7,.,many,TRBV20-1,CSASPRGTYEQYF,TGCAGTGCTAGCCCCCGGGGAACCTACGAGCAGTACTTC
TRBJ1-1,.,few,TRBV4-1,CASSPRANTEAFF,TGCGCCAGCAGTCCCAGGGCGAACACTGAAGCTTTCTTT
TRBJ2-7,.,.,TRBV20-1,CSARLSGDYEQYF,TGCAGTGCTAGACTAAGCGGAGACTACGAGCAGTACTTC
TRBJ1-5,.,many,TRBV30,CAWTTRGSLGNQPQHF,TGTGCCTGGACTACCCGGGGGAGTTTGGGCAATCAGCCCCAGCATTTT
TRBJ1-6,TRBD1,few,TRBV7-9,CASSSTDRGLSPLHF,TGTGCCAGCAGCTCCACCGACAGGGGGCTTTCACCCCTCCACTTT
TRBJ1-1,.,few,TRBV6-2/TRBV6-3,CASRVQGGTEAFF,TGTGCCAGCAGAGTTCAGGGAGGCACTGAAGCTTTCTTT
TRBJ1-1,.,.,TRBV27,CASRDRSWTEAFF,TGTGCCAGCAGAGACAGATCCTGGACTGAAGCTTTCTTT
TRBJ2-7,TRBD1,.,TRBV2,CASSEQGGDEQYF,TGTGCCAGCAGTGAACAAGGGGGCGACGAGCAGTACTTC
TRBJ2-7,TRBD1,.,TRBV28,CASSRGGQGLFEQYF,TGTGCCAGCAGTCGTGGGGGACAGGGGTTATTCGAGCAGTACTTC
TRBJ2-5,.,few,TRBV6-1,CASSEFRGFQETQYF,TGTGCCAGCAGTGAATTTCGTGGGTTCCAAGAGACCCAGTACTTC
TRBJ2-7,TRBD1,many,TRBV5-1,CASSQEGTGIYEQYF,TGCGCCAGCAGCCAGGAGGGGACAGGAATCTACGAGCAGTACTTC
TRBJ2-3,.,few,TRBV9,CASSVEPITDTQYF,TGTGCCAGCAGCGTAGAACCTATCACAGATACGCAGTATTTT
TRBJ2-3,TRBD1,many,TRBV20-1,CSATGAGTDTQYF,TGCAGTGCGACAGGGGCTGGCACAGATACGCAGTATTTT
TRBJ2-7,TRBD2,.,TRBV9,CASSPTRTSGSSYEQYF,TGTGCCAGCAGCCCTACACGGACTAGCGGGAGCTCCTACGAGCAGTACTTC
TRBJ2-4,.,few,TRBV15,CATRDGKNIQYF,TGTGCCACCAGGGACGGGAAAAACATTCAGTACTTC
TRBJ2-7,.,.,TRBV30,CALSASQASEQYF,TGTGCCCTTTCGGCCTCCCAAGCCAGCGAGCAGTACTTC
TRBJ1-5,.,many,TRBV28,CASTQTGNSNQPQHF,TGTGCCAGCACTCAGACGGGGAATAGCAATCAGCCCCAGCATTTT
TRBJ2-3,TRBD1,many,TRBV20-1,CSGTGQGHPDTQYF,TGCAGTGGGACTGGACAGGGTCACCCAGATACGCAGTATTTT
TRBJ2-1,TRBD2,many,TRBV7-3,CASSPQASGSTNEQFF,TGTGCCAGCAGCCCCCAGGCTAGCGGGAGCACCAATGAGCAGTTCTTC
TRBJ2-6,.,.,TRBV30,CASFLQGTGANVLTF,TGTGCCTCCTTTCTTCAGGGTACTGGGGCCAACGTCCTGACTTTC
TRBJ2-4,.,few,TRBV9,CASSPRGSIAKNIQYF,TGTGCCAGCAGCCCCCGAGGGAGTATAGCCAAAAACATTCAGTACTTC
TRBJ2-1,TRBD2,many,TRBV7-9,CASSQLAGGDNEQFF,TGTGCCAGCAGCCAACTAGCGGGAGGCGACAATGAGCAGTTCTTC
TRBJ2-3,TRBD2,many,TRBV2,CASSEGLGPDTQYF,TGTGCCAGCAGTGAGGGACTAGGACCAGATACGCAGTATTTT
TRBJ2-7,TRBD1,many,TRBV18,CASSPIDRAYEQYF,TGTGCCAGCTCACCAATTGACAGGGCCTACGAGCAGTACTTC
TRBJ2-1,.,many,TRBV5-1,CASSLVGTRRYNEQFF,TGCGCCAGCAGCTTGGTGGGGACACGGCGATACAATGAGCAGTTCTTC
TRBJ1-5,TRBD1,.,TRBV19,CASSTDRGRNQPQHF,TGTGCCAGTAGTACGGACAGGGGAAGGAATCAGCCCCAGCATTTT
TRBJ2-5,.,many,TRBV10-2,CASSESTLWPAQYF,TGCGCCAGCAGTGAATCGACACTTTGGCCGGCCCAGTACTTC
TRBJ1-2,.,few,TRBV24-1,CATIGGGGLPYGYTF,TGTGCCACCATCGGGGGGGGGGGGCTCCCCTATGGCTACACCTTC
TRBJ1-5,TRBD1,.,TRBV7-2,CASSRSRQGNQPQHF,TGTGCCAGCAGCCGATCGAGACAGGGAAATCAGCCCCAGCATTTT
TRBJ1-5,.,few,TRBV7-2,CASSILNQPQHF,TGTGCCAGCAGCATATTAAATCAGCCCCAGCATTTT